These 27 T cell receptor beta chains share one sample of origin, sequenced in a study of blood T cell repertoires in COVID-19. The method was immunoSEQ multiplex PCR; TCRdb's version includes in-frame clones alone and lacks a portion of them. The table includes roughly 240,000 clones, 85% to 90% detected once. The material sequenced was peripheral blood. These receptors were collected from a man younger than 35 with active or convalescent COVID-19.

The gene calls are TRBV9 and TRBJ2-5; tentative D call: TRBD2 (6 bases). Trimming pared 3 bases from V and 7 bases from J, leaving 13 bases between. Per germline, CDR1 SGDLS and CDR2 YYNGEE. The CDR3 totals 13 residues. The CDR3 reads CASSEYGSGTQYF. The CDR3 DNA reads TGTGCCAGCAGCGAATACGGGAGCGGGACCCAGTACTTC. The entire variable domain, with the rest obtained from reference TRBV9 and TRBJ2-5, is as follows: DSGVTQTPKHLITATGQRVTLRCSPRSGDLSVYWYQQSLDQGLQFLIQYYNGEERAKGNILERFSAQQFPDLHSELNLSSLELGDSALYFCASSEYGSGTQYFGPGTRLLVL.

The CDR3 reads CASSLELITDTQYF. CDR3 bases: TGCGCCAGCAGCTTGGAGCTTATCACAGATACGCAGTATTTT. J is TRBJ2-3 and V is TRBV5-1, with no clear D. With 0 bases removed from V and 2 bases from J, the gap between germline ends came to 7 bases. Germline values: CDR1 SGHRS, CDR2 YFSETQ. The CDR3 runs 14 residues.

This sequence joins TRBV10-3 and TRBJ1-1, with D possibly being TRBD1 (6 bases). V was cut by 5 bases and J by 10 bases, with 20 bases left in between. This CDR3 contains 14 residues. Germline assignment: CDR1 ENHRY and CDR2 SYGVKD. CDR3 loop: CAISPSTGEVLAFF. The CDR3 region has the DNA TGTGCCATCAGTCCTTCGACAGGAGAGGTACTAGCTTTCTTT.

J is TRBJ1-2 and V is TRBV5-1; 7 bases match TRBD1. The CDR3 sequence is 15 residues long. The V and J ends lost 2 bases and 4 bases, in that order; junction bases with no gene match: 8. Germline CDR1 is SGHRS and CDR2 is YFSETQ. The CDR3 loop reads CASSFSGTAFYGYTF. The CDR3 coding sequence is TGCGCCAGCAGCTTCTCGGGGACAGCTTTCTATGGCTACACCTTC.

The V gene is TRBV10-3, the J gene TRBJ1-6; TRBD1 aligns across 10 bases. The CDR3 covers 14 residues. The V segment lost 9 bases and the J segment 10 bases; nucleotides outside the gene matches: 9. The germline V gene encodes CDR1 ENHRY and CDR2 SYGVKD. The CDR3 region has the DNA TGTGCCATACGACCGGGACAGGGGAAGTCACCCCTCCACTTT. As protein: CAIRPGQGKSPLHF.

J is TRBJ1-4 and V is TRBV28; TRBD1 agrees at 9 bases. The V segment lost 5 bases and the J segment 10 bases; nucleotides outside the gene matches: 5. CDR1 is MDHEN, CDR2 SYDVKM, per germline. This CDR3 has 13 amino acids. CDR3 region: CASSGGQGLKLFF. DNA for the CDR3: TGTGCCAGCAGTGGGGGACAGGGTTTAAAACTGTTTTTT.

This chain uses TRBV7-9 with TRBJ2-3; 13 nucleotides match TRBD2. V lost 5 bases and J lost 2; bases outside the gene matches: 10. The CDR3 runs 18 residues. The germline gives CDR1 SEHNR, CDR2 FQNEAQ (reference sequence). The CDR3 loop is CASSPSLAGGSVTDTQYF. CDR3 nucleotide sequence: TGTGCCAGCAGCCCCTCACTAGCGGGGGGGTCCGTCACAGATACGCAGTATTTT.

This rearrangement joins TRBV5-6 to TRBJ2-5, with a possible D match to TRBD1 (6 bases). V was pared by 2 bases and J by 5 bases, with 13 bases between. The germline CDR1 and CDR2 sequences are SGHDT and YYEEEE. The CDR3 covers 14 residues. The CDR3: CASSFGQGFETQYF. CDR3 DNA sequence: TGTGCCAGCAGCTTTGGCCAGGGGTTCGAGACCCAGTACTTC.

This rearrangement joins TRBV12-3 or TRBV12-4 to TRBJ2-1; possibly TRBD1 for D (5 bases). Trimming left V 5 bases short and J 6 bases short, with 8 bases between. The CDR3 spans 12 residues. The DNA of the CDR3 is TGTGCCAGCAGTACAGGACGCAATGAGCAGTTCTTC. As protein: CASSTGRNEQFF.

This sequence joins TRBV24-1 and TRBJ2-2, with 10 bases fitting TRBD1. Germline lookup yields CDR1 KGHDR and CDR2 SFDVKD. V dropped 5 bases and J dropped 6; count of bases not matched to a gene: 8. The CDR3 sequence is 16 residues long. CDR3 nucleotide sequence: TGTGCCACCAGTGGAATAAGACAGGGGGCATCCGGGGAGCTGTTTTTT. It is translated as CATSGIRQGASGELFF.

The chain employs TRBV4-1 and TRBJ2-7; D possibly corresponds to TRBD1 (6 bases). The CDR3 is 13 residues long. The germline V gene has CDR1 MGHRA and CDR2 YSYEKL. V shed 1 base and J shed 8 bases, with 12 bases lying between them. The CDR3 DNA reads TGCGCCAGCAGCCAAGTACCACAGGGCCAGCAGTACTTC. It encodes CASSQVPQGQQYF.

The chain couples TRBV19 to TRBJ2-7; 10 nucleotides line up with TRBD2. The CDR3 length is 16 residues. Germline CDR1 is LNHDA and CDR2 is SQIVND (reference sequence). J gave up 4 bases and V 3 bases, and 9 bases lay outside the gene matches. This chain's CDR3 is CASSIHLAGGGYEQYF. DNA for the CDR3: TGTGCCAGTAGTATCCACTTAGCGGGAGGAGGGTACGAGCAGTACTTC.

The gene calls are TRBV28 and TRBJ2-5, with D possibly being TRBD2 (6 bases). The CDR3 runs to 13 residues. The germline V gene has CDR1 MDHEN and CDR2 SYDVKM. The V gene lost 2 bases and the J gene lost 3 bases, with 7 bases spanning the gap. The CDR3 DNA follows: TGTGCCAGCAGTTTAGGAGGGAAAGAGACCCAGTACTTC. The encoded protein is CASSLGGKETQYF.

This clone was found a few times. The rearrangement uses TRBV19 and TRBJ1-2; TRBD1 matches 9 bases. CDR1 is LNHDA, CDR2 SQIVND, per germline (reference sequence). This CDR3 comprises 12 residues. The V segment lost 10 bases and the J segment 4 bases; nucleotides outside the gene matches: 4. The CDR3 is CATGTGPYGYTF. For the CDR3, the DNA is TGTGCCACCGGGACAGGGCCCTATGGCTACACCTTC.

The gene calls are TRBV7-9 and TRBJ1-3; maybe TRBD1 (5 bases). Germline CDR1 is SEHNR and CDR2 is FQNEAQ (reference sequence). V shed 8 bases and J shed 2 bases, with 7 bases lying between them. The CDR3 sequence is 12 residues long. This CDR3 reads CASDRTGNTIYF. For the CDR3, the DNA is TGTGCCAGCGACAGAACTGGAAACACCATATATTTT.

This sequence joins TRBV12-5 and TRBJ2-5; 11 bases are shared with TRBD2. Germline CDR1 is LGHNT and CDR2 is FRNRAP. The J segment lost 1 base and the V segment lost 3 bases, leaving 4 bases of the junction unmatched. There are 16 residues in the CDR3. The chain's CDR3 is CASGFGLAGGQETQYF. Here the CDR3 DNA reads TGTGCTAGTGGTTTTGGGCTAGCGGGGGGCCAAGAGACCCAGTACTTC. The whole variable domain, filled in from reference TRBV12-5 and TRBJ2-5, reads DARVTQTPRHKVTEMGQEVTMRCQPILGHNTVFWYRQTMMQGLELLAYFRNRAPLDDSGMPKDRFSAEMPDATLATLKIQPSEPRDSAVYFCASGFGLAGGQETQYFGPGTRLLVL.

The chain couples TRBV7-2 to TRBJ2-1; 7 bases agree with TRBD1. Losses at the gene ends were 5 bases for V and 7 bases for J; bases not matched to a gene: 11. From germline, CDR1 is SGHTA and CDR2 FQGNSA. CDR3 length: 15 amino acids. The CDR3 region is CASSPSAARGNEQFF. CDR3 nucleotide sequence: TGTGCCAGCAGCCCCTCAGCGGCCAGGGGGAATGAGCAGTTCTTC.

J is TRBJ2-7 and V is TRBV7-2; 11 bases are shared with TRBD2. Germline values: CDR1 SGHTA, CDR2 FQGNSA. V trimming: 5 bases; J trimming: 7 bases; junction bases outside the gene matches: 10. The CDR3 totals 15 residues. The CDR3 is CASSAVAGGSREQYF. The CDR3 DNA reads TGTGCCAGCAGCGCCGTAGCGGGAGGGAGTCGGGAGCAGTACTTC.

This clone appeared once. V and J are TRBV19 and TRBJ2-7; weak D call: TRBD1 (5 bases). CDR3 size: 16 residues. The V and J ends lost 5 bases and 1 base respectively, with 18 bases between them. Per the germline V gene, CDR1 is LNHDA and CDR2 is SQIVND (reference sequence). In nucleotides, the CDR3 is TGTGCCAGTAGTGCTTCCCCACACCCAGGGTCCTACGAGCAGTACTTC. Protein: CASSASPHPGSYEQYF. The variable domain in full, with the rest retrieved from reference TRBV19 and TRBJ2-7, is DGGITQSPKYLFRKEGQNVTLSCEQNLNHDAMYWYRQDPGQGLRLIYYSQIVNDFQKGDIAEGYSVSREKKESFPLTVTSAQKNPTAFYLCASSASPHPGSYEQYFGPGTRLTVT.

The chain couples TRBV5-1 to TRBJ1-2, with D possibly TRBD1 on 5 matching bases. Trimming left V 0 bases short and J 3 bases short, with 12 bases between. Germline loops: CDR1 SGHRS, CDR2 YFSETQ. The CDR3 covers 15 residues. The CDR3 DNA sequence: TGCGCCAGCAGCTTGGCCCATCCGGGGGACTATGGCTACACCTTC. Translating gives CASSLAHPGDYGYTF.

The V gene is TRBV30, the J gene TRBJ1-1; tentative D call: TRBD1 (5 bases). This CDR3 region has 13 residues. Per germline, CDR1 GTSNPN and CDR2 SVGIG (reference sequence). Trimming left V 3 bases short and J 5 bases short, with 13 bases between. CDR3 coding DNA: TGTGCCTGGAGGAAAATACGGGGGACTGAAGCTTTCTTT. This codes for CAWRKIRGTEAFF.

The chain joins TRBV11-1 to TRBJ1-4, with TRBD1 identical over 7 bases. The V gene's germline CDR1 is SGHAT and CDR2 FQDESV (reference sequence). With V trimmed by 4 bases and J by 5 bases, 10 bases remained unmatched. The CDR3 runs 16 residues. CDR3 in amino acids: CASSSRMSGGNEKLFF. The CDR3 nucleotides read TGTGCCAGCAGCTCAAGGATGTCAGGGGGAAATGAAAAACTGTTTTTT.

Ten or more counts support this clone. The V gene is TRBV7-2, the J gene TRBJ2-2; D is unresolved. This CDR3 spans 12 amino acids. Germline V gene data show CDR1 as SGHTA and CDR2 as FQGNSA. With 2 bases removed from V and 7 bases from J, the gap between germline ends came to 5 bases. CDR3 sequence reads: CASSLRNGELFF. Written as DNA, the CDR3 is TGTGCCAGCAGCTTACGTAACGGGGAGCTGTTTTTT. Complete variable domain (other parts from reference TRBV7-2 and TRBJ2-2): GAGVSQSPSNKVTEKGKDVELRCDPISGHTALYWYRQSLGQGLEFLIYFQGNSAPDKSGLPSDRFSAERTGGSVSTLTIQRTQQEDSAVYLCASSLRNGELFFGEGSRLTVL.

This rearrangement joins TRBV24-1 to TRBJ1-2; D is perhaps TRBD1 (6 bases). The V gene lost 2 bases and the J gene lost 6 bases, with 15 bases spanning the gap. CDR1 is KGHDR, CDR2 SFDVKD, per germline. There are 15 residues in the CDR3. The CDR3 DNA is TGTGCCACCAGTGATTCCGGGACACGAAAGGATGGCTACACCTTC. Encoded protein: CATSDSGTRKDGYTF.

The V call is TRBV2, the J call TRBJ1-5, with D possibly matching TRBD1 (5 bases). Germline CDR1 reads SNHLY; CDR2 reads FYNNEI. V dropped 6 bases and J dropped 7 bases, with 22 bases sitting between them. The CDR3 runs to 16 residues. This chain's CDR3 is CASSLEGAKPGQPQHF. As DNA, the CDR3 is TGTGCCAGCAGCCTAGAAGGGGCTAAACCAGGACAGCCCCAGCATTTT.

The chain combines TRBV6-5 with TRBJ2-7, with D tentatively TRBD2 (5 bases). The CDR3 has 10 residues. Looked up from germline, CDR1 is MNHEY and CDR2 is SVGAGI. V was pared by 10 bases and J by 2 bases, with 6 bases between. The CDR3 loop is CATGTYEQYF. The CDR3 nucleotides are TGTGCCACGGGAACCTACGAGCAGTACTTC.

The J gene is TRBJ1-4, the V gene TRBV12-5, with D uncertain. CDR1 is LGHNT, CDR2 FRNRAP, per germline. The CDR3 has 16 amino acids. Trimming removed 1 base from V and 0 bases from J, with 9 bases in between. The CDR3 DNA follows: TGTGCTAGTGGTTTGGGCGCAGCGGCAACTAATGAAAAACTGTTTTTT. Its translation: CASGLGAAATNEKLFF.